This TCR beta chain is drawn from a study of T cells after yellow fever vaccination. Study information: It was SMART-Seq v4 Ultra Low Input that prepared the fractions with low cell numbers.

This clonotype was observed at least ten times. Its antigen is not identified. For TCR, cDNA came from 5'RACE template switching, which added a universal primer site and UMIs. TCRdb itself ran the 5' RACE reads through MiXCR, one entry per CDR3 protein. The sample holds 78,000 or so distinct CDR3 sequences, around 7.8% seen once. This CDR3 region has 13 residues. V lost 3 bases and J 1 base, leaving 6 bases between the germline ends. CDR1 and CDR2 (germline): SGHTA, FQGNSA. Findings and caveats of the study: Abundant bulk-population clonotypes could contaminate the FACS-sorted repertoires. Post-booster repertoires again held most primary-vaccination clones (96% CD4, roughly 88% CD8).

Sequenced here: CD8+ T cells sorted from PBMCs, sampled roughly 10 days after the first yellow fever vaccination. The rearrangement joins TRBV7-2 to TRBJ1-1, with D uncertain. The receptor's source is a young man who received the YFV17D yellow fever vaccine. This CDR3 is CASSLWGNTEAFF. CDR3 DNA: TGTGCCAGCAGCTTGTGGGGGAACACTGAAGCTTTCTTT.